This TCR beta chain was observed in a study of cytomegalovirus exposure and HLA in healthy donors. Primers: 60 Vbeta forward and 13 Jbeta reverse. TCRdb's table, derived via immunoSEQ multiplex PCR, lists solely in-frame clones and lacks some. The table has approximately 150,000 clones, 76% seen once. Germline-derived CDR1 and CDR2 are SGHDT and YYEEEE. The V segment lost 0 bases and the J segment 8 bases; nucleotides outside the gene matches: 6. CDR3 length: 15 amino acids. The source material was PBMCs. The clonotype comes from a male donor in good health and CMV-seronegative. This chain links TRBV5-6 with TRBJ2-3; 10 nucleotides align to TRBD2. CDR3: CASSLVASGGSTQYF. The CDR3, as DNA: TGTGCCAGCAGCTTGGTCGCTAGCGGGGGAAGTACGCAGTATTTT.